One sample yielded the 22 T cell receptor beta chains listed below, sequenced in a study of quantifying T cell responses using KT2 cells. Study summary: TCR alpha and beta constant-region primers primed reverse transcription of RNA.

An oligo carrying a UMI was ligated to the cDNA 3' end. An equimolar mix of RC1.1 and RC1.2 primed the beta chain across TRBC1 and TRBC2. MiXCR was run by TCRdb on the UMI-ligation and nested PCR reads, yielding one entry per CDR3 protein. The table shows just under 50,000 distinct CDR3 sequences, with roughly 12% occurring only once. Specimen: PBMCs spiked with cells of the T cell clone KT2. These receptor sequences come from a human donor.

This clonotype was counted at least ten times. This rearrangement joins TRBV12-3 or TRBV12-4 to TRBJ2-3; D not resolved. This CDR3 has 12 residues. V shed 6 bases and J shed 6 bases, with 10 bases lying between them. CDR3 sequence (DNA): TGTGCCAGCAGGGATGGGCCGGATACGCAGTATTTT. This codes for CASRDGPDTQYF.

This clonotype occurred a few times. This chain links TRBV2 with TRBJ2-3; TRBD1 or TRBD2 may be the D gene (5 bases each). The CDR3 has 15 residues. The ends were cut back, 2 bases at V and 0 bases at J, with 9 bases in the middle. CDR1 and CDR2 (germline): SNHLY, FYNNEI. CDR3 amino acids: CASSEIGTSTDTQYF. In DNA, the CDR3 is TGTGCCAGCAGTGAAATAGGGACCAGCACAGATACGCAGTATTTT.

The sample holds many counts of this clonotype. The V and J genes are TRBV29-1 and TRBJ2-1, with D possibly being TRBD1 (5 bases). CDR3 length: 13 amino acids. Trimming shortened V by 7 bases and J by 1 base, and 11 bases separated the two germline ends. Germline V gives CDR1 SQVTM, CDR2 ANQGSEA. CDR3 protein: CSAGQRSYNEQFF. Here the CDR3 DNA reads TGCAGCGCTGGACAACGATCCTACAATGAGCAGTTCTTC.

A few counts support this clonotype. The chain recombines TRBV7-6 with TRBJ2-7, with D perhaps matching TRBD2 (6 bases). The CDR3 is 15 amino acids. V was pared by 2 bases and J by 2 bases, with 13 bases between. From germline, CDR1 is SGHVS and CDR2 FNYEAQ. In nucleotides, the CDR3 is TGTGCCAGCAGCTTACGTTTTGGGGGGACCTACGAGCAGTACTTC. Translated, it gives CASSLRFGGTYEQYF. Full variable domain (rest looked up from reference TRBV7-6 and TRBJ2-7): GAGVSQSPRYKVTKRGQDVALRCDPISGHVSLYWYRQALGQGPEFLTYFNYEAQQDKSGLPNDRFSAERPEGSISTLTIQRTEQRDSAMYRCASSLRFGGTYEQYFGPGTRLTVT.

The V and J genes are TRBV13 and TRBJ2-6; D unresolved. Germline values: CDR1 PRHDT, CDR2 FYEKMQ (reference sequence). The CDR3 runs to 17 residues. Between the trimmed V and J ends, which lost 1 base and 4 bases, there was a span of 14 bases. The CDR3 DNA reads as TGTGCCAGCAGCTTAGACGCCTTTGGGTCCGGGGCCAACGTCCTGACTTTC. Translation gives CASSLDAFGSGANVLTF. The whole variable domain, remainder taken from reference TRBV13 and TRBJ2-6, is AAGVIQSPRHLIKEKRETATLKCYPIPRHDTVYWYQQGPGQDPQFLISFYEKMQSDKGSIPDRFSAQQFSDYHSELNMSSLELGDSALYFCASSLDAFGSGANVLTFGAGSRLTVL.

The chain is built from TRBV21-1 and TRBJ2-3; TRBD1, the table's D call, lacks a check against the DNA. TRBV21-1 is marked as a pseudogene. The CDR3 has 15 amino acids. The DNA for the CDR3 is TGTGCCAGCAGCAGACAGGGTAGTCACACAGATACGCAGTATTTT. It codes for CASSRQGSHTDTQYF.

There are many counts of this clonotype. The gene calls are TRBV7-2 and TRBJ2-1; D gene uncertain. This CDR3 contains 13 residues. Trimming left V 1 base short and J 4 bases short, with 5 bases between. CDR1 is SGHTA and CDR2 is FQGNSA in the germline V gene. CDR3 in DNA: TGTGCCAGCAGCTTAGATTATTACAATGAGCAGTTCTTC. This sequence encodes CASSLDYYNEQFF.

The chain links TRBV12-3 or TRBV12-4 to TRBJ2-7, with no clear D. Trimming left V 5 bases short and J 0 bases short, with 14 bases between. The CDR3 consists of 15 residues. The CDR3 nucleotides read TGTGCCAGCAGTCCCAGACTCCTTAGCTCCTACGAGCAGTACTTC. Amino acids: CASSPRLLSSYEQYF.

The V call is TRBV20-1, the J call TRBJ1-3, with TRBD1 identical over 9 bases. V trimming: 5 bases; J trimming: 8 bases; junction bases outside the gene matches: 16. Germline CDR1 and CDR2: DFQATT and SNEGSKA (reference sequence). The CDR3 runs to 16 residues. CDR3 sequence (DNA): TGCAGTGCTCGTGGGACAGGGAGGGGAGTACGAGACACCATATATTTT. Amino acids: CSARGTGRGVRDTIYF.

This clonotype was seen ten or more times. The gene calls are TRBV4-1 and TRBJ2-7; 11 bases align to TRBD1. Germline V gives CDR1 MGHRA, CDR2 YSYEKL. The CDR3 covers 15 residues. The V and J ends lost 1 base and 6 bases, in that order; junction bases with no gene match: 5. This chain's CDR3 is CASSQGDRGSSEQYF. DNA for the CDR3: TGCGCCAGCAGCCAAGGGGACAGGGGGTCGTCCGAGCAGTACTTC.

CDR3: CASSYRGHNSPLHF. The CDR3 region has the DNA TGTGCCAGCAGTTACAGGGGGCATAATTCACCCCTCCACTTT. This chain links TRBV12-3 or TRBV12-4 with TRBJ1-6; 9 bases fit TRBD1. Losses at the gene ends were 4 bases for V and 5 bases for J; bases not matched to a gene: 0. The CDR3 has 14 residues.

This clonotype was counted only a few times. V is TRBV29-1 and J is TRBJ2-5; D possibly uses TRBD1 or TRBD2 (5 bases each). This CDR3 has 13 residues. Germline CDR1 is SQVTM and CDR2 is ANQGSEA. V gave up 4 bases and J gave up 4 bases, with 13 bases separating them. The CDR3 is CSVARDGGETQYF. DNA of the CDR3: TGCAGCGTTGCCCGGGACGGAGGAGAGACCCAGTACTTC. Full variable domain (outside the CDR3, taken from reference TRBV29-1 and TRBJ2-5): SAVISQKPSRDICQRGTSLTIQCQVDSQVTMMFWYRQQPGQSLTLIATANQGSEATYESGFVIDKFPISRPNLTFSTLTVSNMSPEDSSIYLCSVARDGGETQYFGPGTRLLVL.

This clonotype was detected ten times or more. V gene TRBV7-9 combines with J gene TRBJ1-4; D not certain. The germline CDR1 and CDR2 sequences are SEHNR and FQNEAQ (reference sequence). The CDR3 sequence is 13 residues long. Trimming removed 5 bases from V and 7 bases from J, with 11 bases in between. CDR3 region: CASSQLWGEKLFF. DNA for the CDR3: TGTGCCAGCAGCCAGCTCTGGGGTGAAAAACTGTTTTTT.

The J gene is TRBJ2-1, the V gene TRBV6-4, with D perhaps given as TRBD1 or TRBD2 (5 bases each). Germline V CDR1 and CDR2: MRHNA, SNTAGT. The CDR3 has 16 amino acids. Trimming removed 2 bases from V and 0 bases from J, with 11 bases in between. In DNA form, the CDR3 reads TGTGCCAGCAGTGACGGGGACGGCCTCTCCTACAATGAGCAGTTCTTC. The encoded protein is CASSDGDGLSYNEQFF.

In its sample, this clonotype was seen many times. The gene calls are TRBV2 and TRBJ1-2, with D unresolved. CDR3 length equals 12 residues. Germline lookup yields CDR1 SNHLY and CDR2 FYNNEI. Trimming took off 6 bases at V and 6 bases at J, with 11 bases between the two ends. The CDR3 DNA follows: TGTGCCAGCAGGGACGATTCGAATGGCTACACCTTC. This translates into CASRDDSNGYTF.

The V gene is TRBV6-1, the J gene TRBJ2-5; D is perhaps TRBD2 (7 bases). The CDR3 consists of 17 residues. Trimming removed 1 base from V and 5 bases from J, with 20 bases in between. Looked up from germline, CDR1 is MNHNS and CDR2 is SASEGT. CDR3 bases: TGTGCCAGCAGTGAAGTAGCAGGCGGGGGCAGTGGGGAGACCCAGTACTTC. It translates to CASSEVAGGGSGETQYF.

The rearrangement joins TRBV12-3 or TRBV12-4 to TRBJ2-5, with 7 bases fitting TRBD1. This CDR3 comprises 14 residues. The junction had 10 bases not matched to a gene; V was cut back by 5 bases and J by 7 bases. CDR3 DNA: TGTGCCAGCAGTCCGACTGGGACAGTTGGGACCCAGTACTTC. Protein product: CASSPTGTVGTQYF.

This clonotype was observed a handful of times. V and J are TRBV5-5 and TRBJ2-6, with a possible D match to TRBD1 (6 bases). The V gene's germline CDR1 is SGHKS and CDR2 YYEKEE (reference sequence). Trimming removed 5 bases at V and 1 base at J, with 10 bases between. The CDR3 extends over 15 amino acids. The CDR3 loop is CASSLQGSGANVLTF. As DNA, the CDR3 is TGTGCCAGCAGTCTACAGGGTTCTGGGGCCAACGTCCTGACTTTC.

In this sample, this clonotype turned up many times. The rearrangement joins TRBV6-2 or TRBV6-3 to TRBJ2-2, with D uncertain. CDR3 length: 11 amino acids. Trimming left V 7 bases short and J 6 bases short, with 6 bases between. Germline CDR1 reads MNHEY; CDR2 reads SVGEGT. CDR3 sequence: CASKRAGELFF. CDR3 nucleotide sequence: TGTGCCAGCAAAAGGGCCGGGGAGCTGTTTTTT.

This chain uses TRBV5-6 with TRBJ2-3, with D possibly matching TRBD2 (6 bases). This CDR3 has 16 amino acids. The V end was cut by 0 bases, the J end by 3 bases, with 14 bases between. CDR1 and CDR2 from the germline V gene are SGHDT and YYEEEE. CDR3 coding DNA: TGTGCCAGCAGCTTGGTGCCCGGACTAACGACAGATACGCAGTATTTT. Translated, it gives CASSLVPGLTTDTQYF.

This clonotype was detected ten times or more. V and J are TRBV29-1 and TRBJ2-3, with D perhaps given as TRBD1 or TRBD2 (5 bases each). The CDR3 covers 11 residues. V was trimmed by 8 bases and J by 6 bases, leaving 12 bases between them. Germline V gene sequence: CDR1 SQVTM, CDR2 ANQGSEA. In DNA, the CDR3 is TGCAGCCCTAAAGAGGGGGATACGCAGTATTTT. Protein sequence: CSPKEGDTQYF.

The V gene is TRBV14, the J gene TRBJ1-6; D not resolved. Trimming pared 2 bases from V and 6 bases from J, leaving 2 bases between. This CDR3 is built from 12 residues. From germline, CDR1 is SGHDN and CDR2 FVKESK. CDR3 bases: TGTGCCAGCAGCCAAATTAATTCACCCCTCCACTTT. Protein product: CASSQINSPLHF.